Listed below are T cell receptor beta chains from one sample, sequenced in a study of control samples from healthy donors and cancer patients. The table came from immunoSEQ multiplex PCR; TCRdb's copy has only in-frame clones and leaves some out. The sample holds some 140,000 clones, nearly 90% seen once. The source material was PBMCs. All receptors derive from a man in his fifties or sixties with head and neck cancer. CDR3s include the opening cysteine and the closing phenylalanine or tryptophan. A D gene is named only where the DNA matches it firmly. Only part of the rows carry a size: once, few, many, or a class if the clone is expanded.

cdr3_aa | cdr3_nt | j_call | clone_size | v_call | d_call
CASSRDSGPKQPQHF | TGTGCCAGCAGCCGAGACAGTGGGCCAAAGCAGCCCCAGCATTTT | TRBJ1-5 | few | TRBV4-2 | NA
CSVPKTNTGELFF | TGCAGCGTTCCAAAGACGAACACCGGGGAGCTGTTTTTT | TRBJ2-2 | once | TRBV29-1 | NA
CASSLGPRGNTGELFF | TGCGCCAGCAGCTTGGGGCCCAGGGGTAACACCGGGGAGCTGTTTTTT | TRBJ2-2 | NA | TRBV5-1 | NA
CASSSPGQGFDTQYF | TGTGCCAGCAGTTCACCGGGACAGGGATTTGATACGCAGTATTTT | TRBJ2-3 | NA | TRBV28 | TRBD1
CASSDGTSGEGETQYF | TGCGCCAGCAGTGACGGGACTAGCGGAGAGGGGGAGACCCAGTACTTC | TRBJ2-5 | NA | TRBV10-2 | TRBD2
CASIQGNQPQHF | TGTGCCAGCATACAGGGCAATCAGCCCCAGCATTTT | TRBJ1-5 | NA | TRBV2 | NA
CATSRTGAGDSNQPQHF | TGTGCCACCAGTCGGACGGGGGCAGGCGATAGCAATCAGCCCCAGCATTTT | TRBJ1-5 | NA | TRBV24-1 | NA
CASSLHGAYEQYF | TGTGCCAGCAGTTTGCACGGAGCCTACGAGCAGTACTTC | TRBJ2-7 | few | TRBV27 | NA
CASSLANSGGDTDTQYF | TGTGCCAGCAGCTTAGCCAATAGCGGGGGGGACACAGATACGCAGTATTTT | TRBJ2-3 | NA | TRBV27 | TRBD2
CASSLLGQSGSYEQYF | TGTGCCAGCAGTTTACTTGGACAGTCTGGATCCTACGAGCAGTACTTC | TRBJ2-7 | NA | TRBV27 | NA
CSAKPGQGTSGRGEAQYF | TGCAGCGCTAAGCCGGGACAGGGGACTAGCGGGAGAGGAGAGGCCCAGTACTTC | TRBJ2-5 | NA | TRBV29-1 | TRBD2
CASGVTGATEAFF | TGTGCCAGCGGGGTTACAGGGGCCACTGAAGCTTTCTTT | TRBJ1-1 | NA | TRBV5-6 | TRBD1
CAISGTYNEQFF | TGTGCCATTAGCGGGACCTACAATGAGCAGTTCTTC | TRBJ2-1 | NA | TRBV10-3 | TRBD2
CAGRIYGYTF | TGTGCCGGAAGAATCTATGGCTACACCTTC | TRBJ1-2 | NA | TRBV30 | NA
CASSVEAGGRGTQYF | TGTGCCAGCAGCGTAGAAGCGGGGGGGCGCGGGACCCAGTACTTC | TRBJ2-5 | NA | TRBV9 | TRBD2
CASSSTSGPSSYNEQFF | TGTGCCAGCAGCTCTACTAGCGGGCCTAGCTCCTACAATGAGCAGTTCTTC | TRBJ2-1 | NA | TRBV7-9 | TRBD2
CASSRKTEAFF | TGTGCCAGCAGTCGGAAGACTGAAGCTTTCTTT | TRBJ1-1 | NA | TRBV11-2 | NA
CATSPGYPSYEQYF | TGTGCCACCAGCCCAGGGTACCCCTCCTACGAGCAGTACTTC | TRBJ2-7 | NA | TRBV15 | NA
CASGRGTAANTEAFF | TGTGCTAGTGGACGAGGGACAGCAGCGAACACTGAAGCTTTCTTT | TRBJ1-1 | NA | TRBV12-5 | TRBD1
CASSESGSGTDTQYF | TGTGCCAGCAGTGAATCGGGCAGCGGGACAGATACGCAGTATTTT | TRBJ2-3 | NA | TRBV2 | NA
CASSVEGWYNEQFF | TGTGCCAGCAGCGTAGAGGGGTGGTACAATGAGCAGTTCTTC | TRBJ2-1 | NA | TRBV6-5 | NA
CATSKENGGYTF | TGTGCCACTTCGAAAGAAAATGGTGGCTACACCTTC | TRBJ1-2 | NA | TRBV24-1 | NA
CASSRGTFNEKLFF | TGTGCCAGCAGCCGCGGGACTTTTAATGAAAAACTGTTTTTT | TRBJ1-4 | NA | TRBV5-5 | NA